The sequence of this TCR beta chain was determined in a study of CD8 T cells in ankylosing spondylitis. The ends lost 5 bases at V and 0 bases at J; junction bases unmatched: 4. CDR1 and CDR2 from the germline V gene are SEHNR and FQNEAQ (reference sequence). The CDR3 is made up of 15 amino acids. TCRdb itself ran the 5' RACE reads through MiXCR, one entry per CDR3 protein. The table has about 31,000 distinct CDR3 sequences, 5.5% to 8% seen once. With respect to this clonotype: Antigen specificity is unknown.

Study-wide findings and caveats: Relatively rare in peripheral blood, disease-linked clones were also CD8+. Ankylosing spondylitis blood appeared to carry a characteristic TCR beta motif of roughly eight highly homologous variants. In reactive arthritis synovial fluid and blood, some motif variants had been reported before. According to the report, clones linked to the disease were significantly enriched in matched synovial fluid samples taken from ankylosing spondylitis patients.

V is TRBV7-9 and J is TRBJ2-5; TRBD1 aligns across 9 bases. The receptor was isolated from a male donor with ankylosing spondylitis or in good health (not recorded which). The specimen was blood, either unsorted or a sorted T cell fraction (not recorded which). CDR3 sequence reads: CASSPRTGDQETQYF. CDR3 coding DNA: TGTGCCAGCAGCCCCCGGACAGGGGACCAAGAGACCCAGTACTTC.